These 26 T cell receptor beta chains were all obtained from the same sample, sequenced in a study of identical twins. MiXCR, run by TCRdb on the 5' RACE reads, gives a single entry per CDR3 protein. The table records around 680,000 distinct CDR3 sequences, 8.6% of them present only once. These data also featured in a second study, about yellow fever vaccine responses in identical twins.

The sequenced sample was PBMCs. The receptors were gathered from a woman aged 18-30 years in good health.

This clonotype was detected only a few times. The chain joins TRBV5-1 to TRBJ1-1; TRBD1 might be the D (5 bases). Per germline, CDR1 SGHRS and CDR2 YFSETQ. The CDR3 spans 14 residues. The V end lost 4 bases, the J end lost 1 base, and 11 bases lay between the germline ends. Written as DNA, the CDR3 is TGCGCCAGCAGCCCCTGGGACGGGAACACTGAAGCTTTCTTT. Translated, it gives CASSPWDGNTEAFF.

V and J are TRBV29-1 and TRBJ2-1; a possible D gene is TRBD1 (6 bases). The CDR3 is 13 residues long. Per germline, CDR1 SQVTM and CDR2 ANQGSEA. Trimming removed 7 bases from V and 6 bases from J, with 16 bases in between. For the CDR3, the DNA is TGCAGCGCCCAAAGACAGGTAGTCAATGAGCAGTTCTTC. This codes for CSAQRQVVNEQFF.

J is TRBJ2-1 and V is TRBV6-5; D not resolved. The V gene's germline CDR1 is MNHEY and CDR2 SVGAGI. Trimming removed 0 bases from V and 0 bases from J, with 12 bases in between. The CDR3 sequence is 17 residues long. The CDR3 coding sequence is TGTGCCAGCAGTTACTCGCCAGAACTTGTCTCCTACAATGAGCAGTTCTTC. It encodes CASSYSPELVSYNEQFF.

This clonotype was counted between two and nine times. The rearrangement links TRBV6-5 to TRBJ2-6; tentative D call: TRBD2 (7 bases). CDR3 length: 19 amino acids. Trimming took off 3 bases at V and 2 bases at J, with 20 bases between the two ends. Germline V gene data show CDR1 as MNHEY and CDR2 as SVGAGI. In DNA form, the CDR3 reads TGTGCCAGCAGTTATTCTAATTTGGGGGGGCCAGCTGGGGCCAACGTCCTGACTTTC. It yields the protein CASSYSNLGGPAGANVLTF.

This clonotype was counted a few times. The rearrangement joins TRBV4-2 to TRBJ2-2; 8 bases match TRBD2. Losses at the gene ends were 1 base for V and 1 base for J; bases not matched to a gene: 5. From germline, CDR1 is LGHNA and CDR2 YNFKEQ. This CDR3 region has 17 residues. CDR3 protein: CASSQGAAGGNTGELFF. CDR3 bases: TGTGCCAGCAGCCAAGGTGCTGCGGGAGGGAACACCGGGGAGCTGTTTTTT.

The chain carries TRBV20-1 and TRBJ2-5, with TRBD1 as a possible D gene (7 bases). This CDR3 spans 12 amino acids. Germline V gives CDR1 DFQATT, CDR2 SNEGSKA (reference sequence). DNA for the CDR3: TGCGGGACTGCTACAGGGGTCGAGACCCAGTACTTC. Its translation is CGTATGVETQYF.

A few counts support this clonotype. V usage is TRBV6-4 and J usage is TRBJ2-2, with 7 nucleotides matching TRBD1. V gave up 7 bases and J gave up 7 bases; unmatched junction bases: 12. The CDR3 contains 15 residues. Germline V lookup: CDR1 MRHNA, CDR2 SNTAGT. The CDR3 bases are TGTGCCAGCACTCCCGACAGGGTTGGTGGCGGGGAGCTGTTTTTT. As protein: CASTPDRVGGGELFF.

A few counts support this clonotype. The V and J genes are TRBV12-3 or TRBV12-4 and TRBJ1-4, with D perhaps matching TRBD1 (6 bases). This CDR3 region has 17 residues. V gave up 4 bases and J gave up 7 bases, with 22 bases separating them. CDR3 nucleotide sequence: TGTGCCAGCAGTTCTTATTTAAACAGGGTTGCGGGTGAAAAACTGTTTTTT. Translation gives CASSSYLNRVAGEKLFF.

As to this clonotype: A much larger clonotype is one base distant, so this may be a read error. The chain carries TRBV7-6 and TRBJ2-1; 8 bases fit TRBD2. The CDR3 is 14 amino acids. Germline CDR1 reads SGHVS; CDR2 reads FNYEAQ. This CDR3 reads CTSSLGGLAGEQFF. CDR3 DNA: TGTACCAGCAGCTTAGGCGGACTAGCCGGTGAGCAGTTCTTC.

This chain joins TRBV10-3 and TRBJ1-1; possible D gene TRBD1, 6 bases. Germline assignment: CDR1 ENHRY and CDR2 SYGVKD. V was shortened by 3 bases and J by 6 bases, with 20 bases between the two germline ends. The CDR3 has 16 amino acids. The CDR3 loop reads CAISDPSRGGIAEAFF. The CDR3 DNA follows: TGTGCCATCAGTGACCCTTCGAGGGGGGGAATCGCTGAAGCTTTCTTT.

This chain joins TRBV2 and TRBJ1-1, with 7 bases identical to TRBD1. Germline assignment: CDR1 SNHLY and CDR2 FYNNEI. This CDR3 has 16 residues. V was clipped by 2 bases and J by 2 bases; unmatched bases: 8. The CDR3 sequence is CASSEIGRGGNTEAFF. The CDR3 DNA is TGTGCCAGCAGTGAAATCGGCAGGGGGGGAAACACTGAAGCTTTCTTT. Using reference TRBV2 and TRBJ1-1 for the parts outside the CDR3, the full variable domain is EPEVTQTPSHQVTQMGQEVILRCVPISNHLYFYWYRQILGQKVEFLVSFYNNEISEKSEIFDDQFSVERPDGSNFTLKIRSTKLEDSAMYFCASSEIGRGGNTEAFFGQGTRLTVV.

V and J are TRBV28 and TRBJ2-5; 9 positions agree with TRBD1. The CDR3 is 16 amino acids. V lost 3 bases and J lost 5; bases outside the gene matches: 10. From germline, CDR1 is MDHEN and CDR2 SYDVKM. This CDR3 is CASSFSGQGLGETQYF. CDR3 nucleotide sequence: TGTGCCAGCAGTTTTTCAGGACAGGGGCTGGGGGAGACCCAGTACTTC.

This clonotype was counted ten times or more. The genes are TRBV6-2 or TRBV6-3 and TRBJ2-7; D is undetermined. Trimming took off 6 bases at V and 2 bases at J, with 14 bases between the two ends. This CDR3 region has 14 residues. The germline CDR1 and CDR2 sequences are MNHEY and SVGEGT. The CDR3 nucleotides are TGTGCCAGCAGGGGGTTGACATTGCCCTACGAGCAGTACTTC. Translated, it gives CASRGLTLPYEQYF.

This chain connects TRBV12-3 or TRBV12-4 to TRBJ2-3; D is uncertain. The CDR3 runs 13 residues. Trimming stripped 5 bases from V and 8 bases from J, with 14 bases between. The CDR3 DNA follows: TGTGCCAGCAGTCTGCAGATAACAAGTACGCAGTATTTT. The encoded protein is CASSLQITSTQYF.

The CDR3 sequence: CASSSSTSYYNEQFF. The CDR3 nucleotides read TGTGCCAGTAGTTCATCCACATCCTACTACAATGAGCAGTTCTTC. This chain connects TRBV19 to TRBJ2-1; D unclear. V was clipped by 5 bases and J by 3 bases, with 14 bases between them. There are 15 residues in the CDR3. From germline, CDR1 is LNHDA and CDR2 SQIVND (reference sequence).

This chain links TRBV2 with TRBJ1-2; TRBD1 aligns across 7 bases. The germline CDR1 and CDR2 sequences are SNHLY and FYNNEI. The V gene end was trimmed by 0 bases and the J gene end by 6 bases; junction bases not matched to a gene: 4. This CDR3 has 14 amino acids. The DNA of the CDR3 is TGTGCCAGCAGTGAAGCGGAGACAGGGAATGGCTACACCTTC. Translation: CASSEAETGNGYTF. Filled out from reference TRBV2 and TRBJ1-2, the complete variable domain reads EPEVTQTPSHQVTQMGQEVILRCVPISNHLYFYWYRQILGQKVEFLVSFYNNEISEKSEIFDDQFSVERPDGSNFTLKIRSTKLEDSAMYFCASSEAETGNGYTFGSGTRLTVV.

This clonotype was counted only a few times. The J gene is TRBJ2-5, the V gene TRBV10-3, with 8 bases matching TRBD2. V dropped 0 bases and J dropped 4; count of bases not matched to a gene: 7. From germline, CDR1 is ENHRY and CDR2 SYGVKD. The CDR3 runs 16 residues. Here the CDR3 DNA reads TGTGCCATCAGTGAGTCATCGGGGGGGCTGGGAGAGACCCAGTACTTC. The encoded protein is CAISESSGGLGETQYF.

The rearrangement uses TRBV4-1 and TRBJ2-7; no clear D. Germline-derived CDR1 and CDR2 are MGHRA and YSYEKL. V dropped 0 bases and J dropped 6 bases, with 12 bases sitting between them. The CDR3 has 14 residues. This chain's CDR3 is CASSQEIQAPEQYF. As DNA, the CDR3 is TGCGCCAGCAGCCAAGAAATCCAGGCCCCCGAGCAGTACTTC.

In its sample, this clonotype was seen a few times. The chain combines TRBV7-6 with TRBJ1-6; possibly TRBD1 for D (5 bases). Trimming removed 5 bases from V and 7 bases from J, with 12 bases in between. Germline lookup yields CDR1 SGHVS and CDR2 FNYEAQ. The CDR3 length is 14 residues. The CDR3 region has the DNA TGTGCCAGCAGCCCCAGGGTGGGGAATTCACCCCTCCACTTT. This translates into CASSPRVGNSPLHF.

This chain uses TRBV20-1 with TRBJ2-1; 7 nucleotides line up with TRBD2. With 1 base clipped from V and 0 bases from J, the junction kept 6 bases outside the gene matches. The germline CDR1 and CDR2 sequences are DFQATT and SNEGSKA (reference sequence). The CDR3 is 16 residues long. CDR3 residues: CSARVSGGDSYNEQFF. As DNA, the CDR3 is TGCAGTGCTAGAGTATCGGGAGGCGACTCCTACAATGAGCAGTTCTTC.

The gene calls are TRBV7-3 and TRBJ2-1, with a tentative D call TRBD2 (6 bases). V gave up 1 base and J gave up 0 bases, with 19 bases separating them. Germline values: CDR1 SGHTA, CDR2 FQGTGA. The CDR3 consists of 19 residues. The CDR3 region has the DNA TGTGCCAGCAGCTTAAGTAGGGGAGGCGGGGCGAGCTCCTACAATGAGCAGTTCTTC. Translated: CASSLSRGGGASSYNEQFF.

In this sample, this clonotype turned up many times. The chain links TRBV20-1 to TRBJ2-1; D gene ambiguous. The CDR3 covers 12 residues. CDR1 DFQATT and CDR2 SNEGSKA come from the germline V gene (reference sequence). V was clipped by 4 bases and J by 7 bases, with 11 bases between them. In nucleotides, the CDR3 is TGCAGTGCTACCGGACCGGAGAATGAGCAGTTCTTC. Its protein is CSATGPENEQFF.

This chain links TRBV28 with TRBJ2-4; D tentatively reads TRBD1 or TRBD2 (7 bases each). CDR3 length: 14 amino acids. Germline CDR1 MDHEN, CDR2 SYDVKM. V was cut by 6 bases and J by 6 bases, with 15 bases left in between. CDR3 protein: CASSTDREGNIQYF. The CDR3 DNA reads TGTGCCAGCAGCACCGACAGGGAGGGAAACATTCAGTACTTC.

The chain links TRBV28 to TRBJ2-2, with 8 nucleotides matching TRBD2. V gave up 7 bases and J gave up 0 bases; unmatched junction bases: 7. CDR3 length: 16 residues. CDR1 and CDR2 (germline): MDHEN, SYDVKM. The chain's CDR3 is CASIGAGVPNTGELFF. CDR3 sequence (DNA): TGTGCCAGCATTGGAGCGGGGGTACCGAACACCGGGGAGCTGTTTTTT. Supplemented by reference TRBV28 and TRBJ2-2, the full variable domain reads DVKVTQSSRYLVKRTGEKVFLECVQDMDHENMFWYRQDPGLGLRLIYFSYDVKMKEKGDIPEGYSVSREKKERFSLILESASTNQTSMYLCASIGAGVPNTGELFFGEGSRLTVL.

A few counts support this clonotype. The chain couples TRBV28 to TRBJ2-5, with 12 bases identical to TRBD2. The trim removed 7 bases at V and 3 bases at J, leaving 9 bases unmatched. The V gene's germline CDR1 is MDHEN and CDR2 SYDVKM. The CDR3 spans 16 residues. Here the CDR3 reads CASTSTSGGREETQYF. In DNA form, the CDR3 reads TGTGCCAGCACCTCGACTAGCGGGGGTCGTGAAGAGACCCAGTACTTC.

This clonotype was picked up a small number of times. Here the CDR3 reads CASAQSGADYGYTF. The CDR3 nucleotides read TGCGCCAGCGCCCAGTCCGGGGCGGACTATGGCTACACCTTC. J is TRBJ1-2 and V is TRBV5-1, with D possibly matching TRBD1 (5 bases). The CDR3 runs 14 residues. The V end lost 7 bases, the J end lost 3 bases, and 16 bases lay between the germline ends. The germline CDR1 and CDR2 sequences are SGHRS and YFSETQ. Based on the CDR3 plus reference TRBV5-1 and TRBJ1-2, the full variable domain is KAGVTQTPRYLIKTRGQQVTLSCSPISGHRSVSWYQQTPGQGLQFLFEYFSETQRNKGNFPGRFSGRQFSNSRSEMNVSTLELGDSALYLCASAQSGADYGYTFGSGTRLTVV.